The 3 T cell receptor beta chains listed next were all sequenced from one sample in a study of T-cell memory formation after mild COVID-19. TCRdb itself ran the 5' RACE reads through MiXCR, one entry per CDR3 protein. The sample carries 400,000 to 500,000 distinct CDR3 sequences, 20% recorded once. The specimen was PBMCs or a T cell subset sorted from them (not recorded which). These receptors were taken from an adult woman who had mild COVID-19 (a few samples of this study predate the infection). Cell type and time point are not known.

This chain connects TRBV12-3 or TRBV12-4 to TRBJ1-1; D remains ambiguous. The CDR3 runs to 14 residues. V lost 4 bases to trimming and J lost 5 bases, with 14 bases between them. The CDR3 coding sequence is TGTGCCAGCAGTTCCCGTGAGCGGCGGACTGAAGCTTTCTTT. Its translation: CASSSRERRTEAFF.

The chain carries TRBV7-9 and TRBJ1-2; 8 bases agree with TRBD1. Trimming at V came to 6 bases and at J to 4 bases, leaving 13 bases not matched to a gene. Germline-derived CDR1 and CDR2 are SEHNR and FQNEAQ (reference sequence). The CDR3 consists of 16 residues. In DNA, the CDR3 is TGTGCCAGCAGTTCCTCCCCGGGACAGGCAACCTATGGCTACACCTTC. This sequence encodes CASSSSPGQATYGYTF. The full variable domain, in which reference TRBV7-9 and TRBJ1-2 provide the parts outside the CDR3, is DTGVSQNPRHKITKRGQNVTFRCDPISEHNRLYWYRQTLGQGPEFLTYFQNEAQLEKSRLLSDRFSAERPKGSFSTLEIQRTEQGDSAMYLCASSSSPGQATYGYTFGSGTRLTVV.

The V call is TRBV10-3, the J call TRBJ2-5; D call uncertain. Trimming pared 2 bases from V and 2 bases from J, leaving 6 bases between. This CDR3 has 13 amino acids. CDR1 is ENHRY and CDR2 is SYGVKD in the germline V gene. The CDR3 reads CAISENEQETQYF. The CDR3 coding sequence is TGTGCCATCAGTGAGAATGAACAAGAGACCCAGTACTTC.